The clone carrying this TCR beta chain was picked up a small number of times. Its specificity is unknown. Germline assignment: CDR1 SEHNR and CDR2 FQNEAQ (reference sequence). With 0 bases removed from V and 4 bases from J, the gap between germline ends came to 9 bases. The CDR3 is 14 amino acids. MiXCR was run by TCRdb on the RT-PCR reads, yielding one entry per CDR3 protein. Of 400,000 to 550,000 distinct CDR3 sequences detected, less than 30% appear once; the ten largest clones hold around 1.8%. This sample stems from a study of response to subunit inactivated influenza vaccine. Study outcomes and limitations: After each seasonal influenza vaccination, few new T cells are recruited, the authors suggested.

V is TRBV7-9 and J is TRBJ1-1; unclear D gene. The sequenced sample was CD4+ T cells sorted from PBMCs, obtained 5 days after vaccination. The sequence was collected from a man aged 45-65 years who received an inactivated influenza vaccine. The CDR3 DNA reads TGTGCCAGCAGCTTAGCCGAGGGCTTCACTGAAGCTTTCTTT. This translates into CASSLAEGFTEAFF.